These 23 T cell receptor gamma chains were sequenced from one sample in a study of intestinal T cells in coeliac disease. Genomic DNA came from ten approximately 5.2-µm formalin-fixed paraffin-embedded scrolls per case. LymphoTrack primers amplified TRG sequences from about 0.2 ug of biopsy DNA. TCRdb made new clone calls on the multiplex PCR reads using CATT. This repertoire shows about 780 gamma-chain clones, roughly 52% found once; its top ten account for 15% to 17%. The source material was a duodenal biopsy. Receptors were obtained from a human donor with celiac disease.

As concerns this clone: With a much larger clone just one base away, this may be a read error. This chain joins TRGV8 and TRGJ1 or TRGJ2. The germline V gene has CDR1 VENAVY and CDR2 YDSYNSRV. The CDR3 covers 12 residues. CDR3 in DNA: TGCGCCACCTGGGATTGGGATTATAAGAAACTCTTT. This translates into CATWDWDYKKLF.

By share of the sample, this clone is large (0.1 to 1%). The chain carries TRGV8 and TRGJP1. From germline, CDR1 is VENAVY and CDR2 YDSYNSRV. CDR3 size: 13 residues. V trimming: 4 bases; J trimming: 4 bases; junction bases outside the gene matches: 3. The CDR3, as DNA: TGTGCCACCTGGGACCTCACTGGTTGGTTCAAGATATTT. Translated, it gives CATWDLTGWFKIF.

The chain's CDR3 is CATWGRAEGWIKTF. In nucleotides, the CDR3 is TGTGCCACCTGGGGACGGGCCGAGGGTTGGATCAAGACGTTT. The chain joins TRGV2 to TRGJP2. Germline CDR1 and CDR2: EGSNGY and YDSYNSKV. J was trimmed by 10 bases and V by 5 bases; bases with no gene match: 13. The CDR3 is made up of 14 amino acids.

The CDR3 nucleotides are TGTGCTCCTGGGGAGTATTATAAGAAACTCTTT. It is translated as CAPGEYYKKLF. This rearrangement joins TRGV8 to TRGJ1 or TRGJ2. The CDR3 runs to 11 residues. CDR1 is VENAVY, CDR2 YDSYNSRV, per germline.

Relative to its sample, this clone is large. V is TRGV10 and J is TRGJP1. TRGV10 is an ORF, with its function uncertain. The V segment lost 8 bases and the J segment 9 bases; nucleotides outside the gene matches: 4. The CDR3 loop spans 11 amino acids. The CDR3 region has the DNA TGTGCTGCGTGGGAATGTTGGTTCAAGATATTT. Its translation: CAAWECWFKIF.

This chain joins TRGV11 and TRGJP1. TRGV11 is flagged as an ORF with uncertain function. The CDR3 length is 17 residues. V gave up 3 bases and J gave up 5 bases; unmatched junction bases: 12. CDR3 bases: TGTGCCTGCTGGATTAGGAAAGATGGCACAACTGGTTGGTTCAAGATATTT. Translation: CACWIRKDGTTGWFKIF.

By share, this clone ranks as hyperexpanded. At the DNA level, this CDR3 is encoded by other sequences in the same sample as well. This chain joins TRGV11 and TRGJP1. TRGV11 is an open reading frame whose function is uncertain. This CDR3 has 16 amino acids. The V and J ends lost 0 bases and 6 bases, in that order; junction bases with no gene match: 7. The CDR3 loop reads CACWIRHVSSGWFKIF. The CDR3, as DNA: TGTGCCTGCTGGATTAGGCACGTCTCATCTGGTTGGTTCAAGATATTT.

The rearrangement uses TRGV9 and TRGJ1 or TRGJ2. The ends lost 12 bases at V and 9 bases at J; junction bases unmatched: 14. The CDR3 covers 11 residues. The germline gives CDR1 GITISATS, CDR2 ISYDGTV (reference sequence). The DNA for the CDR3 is TGTGCCCTTGTGGGAGCCCTTAAGAAACTCTTT. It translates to CALVGALKKLF.

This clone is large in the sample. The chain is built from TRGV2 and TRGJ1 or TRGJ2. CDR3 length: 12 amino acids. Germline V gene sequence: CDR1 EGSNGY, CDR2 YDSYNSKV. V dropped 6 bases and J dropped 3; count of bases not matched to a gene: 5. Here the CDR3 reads CATWTPYYKKLF. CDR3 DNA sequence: TGTGCCACCTGGACGCCTTATTATAAGAAACTCTTT.

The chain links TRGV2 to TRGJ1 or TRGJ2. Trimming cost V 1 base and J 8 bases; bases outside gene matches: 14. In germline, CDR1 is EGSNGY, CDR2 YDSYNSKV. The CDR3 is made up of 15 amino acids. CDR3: CATWDGPLIIDKKLF. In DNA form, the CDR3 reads TGTGCCACCTGGGACGGACCTTTGATTATTGATAAGAAACTCTTT.

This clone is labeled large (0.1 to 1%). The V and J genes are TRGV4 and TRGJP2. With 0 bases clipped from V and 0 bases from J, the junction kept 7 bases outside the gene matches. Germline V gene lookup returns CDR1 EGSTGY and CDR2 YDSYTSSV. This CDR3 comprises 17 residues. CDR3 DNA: TGTGCCACCTGGGATGGGCAAGTATATAGTAGTGATTGGATCAAGACGTTT. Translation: CATWDGQVYSSDWIKTF.

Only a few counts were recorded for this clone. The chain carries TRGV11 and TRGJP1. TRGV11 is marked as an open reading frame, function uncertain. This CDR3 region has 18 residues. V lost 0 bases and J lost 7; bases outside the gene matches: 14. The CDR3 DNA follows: TGTGCCTGCTGGATTAGGCACTGGAGTGTAACACTTGGTTGGTTCAAGATATTT. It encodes CACWIRHWSVTLGWFKIF.

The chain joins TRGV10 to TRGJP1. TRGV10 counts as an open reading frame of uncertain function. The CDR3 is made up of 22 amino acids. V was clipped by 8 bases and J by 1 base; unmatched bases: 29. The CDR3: CAAWDPPPPLNLVLTTGWFKIF. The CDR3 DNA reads TGTGCTGCGTGGGACCCCCCTCCACCCTTAAATCTAGTCCTTACCACTGGTTGGTTCAAGATATTT.

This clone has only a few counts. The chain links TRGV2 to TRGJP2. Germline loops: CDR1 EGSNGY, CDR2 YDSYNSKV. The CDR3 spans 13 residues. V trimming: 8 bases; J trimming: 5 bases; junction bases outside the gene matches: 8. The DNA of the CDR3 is TGTGCCACCTCAGCCCGGAGTGATTGGATCAAGACGTTT. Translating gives CATSARSDWIKTF.

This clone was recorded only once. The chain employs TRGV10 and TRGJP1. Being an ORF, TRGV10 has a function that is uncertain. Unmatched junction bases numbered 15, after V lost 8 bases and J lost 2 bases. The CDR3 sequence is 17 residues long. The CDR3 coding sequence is TGTGCTGCGTGGGATTTAAGGGAACTAACCACTGGTTGGTTCAAGATATTT. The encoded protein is CAAWDLRELTTGWFKIF.

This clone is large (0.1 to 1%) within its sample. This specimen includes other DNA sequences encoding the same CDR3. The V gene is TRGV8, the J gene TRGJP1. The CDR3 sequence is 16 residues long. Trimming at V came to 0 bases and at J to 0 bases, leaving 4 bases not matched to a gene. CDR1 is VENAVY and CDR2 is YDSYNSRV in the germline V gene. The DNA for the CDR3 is TGTGCCACCTGGGATAGGCCCCATACCACTGGTTGGTTCAAGATATTT. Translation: CATWDRPHTTGWFKIF.

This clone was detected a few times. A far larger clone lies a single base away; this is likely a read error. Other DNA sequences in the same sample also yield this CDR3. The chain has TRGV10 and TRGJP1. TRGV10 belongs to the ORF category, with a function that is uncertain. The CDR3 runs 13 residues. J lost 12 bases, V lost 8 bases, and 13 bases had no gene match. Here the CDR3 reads CAAWDLIQRFKIF. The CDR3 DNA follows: TGTGCTGCGTGGGACCTAATTCAGAGGTTCAAGATATTT.

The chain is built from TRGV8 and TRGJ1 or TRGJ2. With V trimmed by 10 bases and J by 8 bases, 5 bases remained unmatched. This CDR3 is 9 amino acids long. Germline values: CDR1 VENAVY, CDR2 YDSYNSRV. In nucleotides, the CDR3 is TGTGCCACTGGAAATAAGAAACTCTTT. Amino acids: CATGNKKLF.

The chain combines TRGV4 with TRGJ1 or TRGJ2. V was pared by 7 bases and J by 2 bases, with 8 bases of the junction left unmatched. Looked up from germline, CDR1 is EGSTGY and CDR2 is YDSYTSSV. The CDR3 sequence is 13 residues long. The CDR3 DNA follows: TGTGCCACCTGCTACCTCTATTATTATAAGAAACTCTTT. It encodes CATCYLYYYKKLF.

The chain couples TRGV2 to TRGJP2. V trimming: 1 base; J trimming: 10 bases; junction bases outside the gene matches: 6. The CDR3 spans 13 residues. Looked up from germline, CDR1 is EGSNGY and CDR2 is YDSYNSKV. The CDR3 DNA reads TGTGCCACCTGGGACGGCCGAGGTTGGATCAAGACGTTT. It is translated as CATWDGRGWIKTF.

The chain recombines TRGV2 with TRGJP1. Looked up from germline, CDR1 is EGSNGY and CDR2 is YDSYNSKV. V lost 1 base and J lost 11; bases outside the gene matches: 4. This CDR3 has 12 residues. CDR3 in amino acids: CATWDGAWFKIF. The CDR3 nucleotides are TGTGCCACCTGGGACGGAGCCTGGTTCAAGATATTT.

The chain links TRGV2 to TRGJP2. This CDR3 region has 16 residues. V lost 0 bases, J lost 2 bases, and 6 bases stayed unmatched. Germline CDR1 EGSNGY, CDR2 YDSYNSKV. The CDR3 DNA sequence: TGTGCCACCTGGGACGGGGGGGCCAGTAGTGATTGGATCAAGACGTTT. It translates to CATWDGGASSDWIKTF.

The CDR3 protein is CAPGTRDSSDWIKTF. The CDR3 coding sequence is TGTGCACCTGGGACTAGGGATAGTAGTGATTGGATCAAGACGTTT. The gene calls are TRGV8 and TRGJP2. Germline CDR1 and CDR2: VENAVY and YDSYNSRV. The CDR3 runs 15 residues.